This T cell receptor beta chain is drawn from a study of blood T cell repertoires in COVID-19. About the study: PBMCs, B-cell-depleted T cells, or T cells provided the cDNA or gDNA that made up the material.

V lost 4 bases and J lost 2, with 17 bases in between. CDR3 length equals 16 residues. CDR1 LNHDA and CDR2 SQIVND come from the germline V gene (reference sequence). Only in-frame clones appear in the TCRdb table, and some are missing; sequencing was by immunoSEQ multiplex PCR. This sample has 210,000 or so clones, with about 85% found just once. This clonotype originated in a woman younger than 30 who had recovered from COVID-19. The chain is built from TRBV19 and TRBJ2-5; possible D gene TRBD1, 5 bases. The sequenced material came from peripheral blood. In nucleotides, the CDR3 is TGTGCCAGTAGTAAAACGAGGACAAGGATACAAGAGACCCAGTACTTC. Translating it yields CASSKTRTRIQETQYF.